The text below deals with one T cell receptor beta chain. Its antigen is unknown. This entry belongs to a study of CD8+CD57+ T cells in acquired aplastic anemia. Looking at the study overall: DNA from sorted CD4+ and CD8+ cells averaged roughly 3.2 ug. An average of roughly 10 million reads for CD4+ cells was obtained from healthy donors.

The CDR3 sequence is 13 residues long. Trimming pared 2 bases from V and 6 bases from J, leaving 13 bases between. Germline loops: CDR1 DFQATT, CDR2 SNEGSKA (reference sequence). It was genomic DNA that served as the template for profiling TCR beta VDJ and CDR3. TCRdb recomputed calls from the reads with MiXCR, one row per CDR3 protein. This sample has about 420,000 distinct CDR3 sequences, with roughly 64% found just once. Points from the study as a whole: Overlap between patients and controls comprised 25 to 30 CD8+ CDR3 sequences. CD8+ Simpson's diversity in patients was not significantly different from that in controls.

The chain employs TRBV20-1 and TRBJ1-1; unclear D gene. This TCR came from a human donor in good health, serving as a control. The sample was sorted CD4+, CD8+, or CD8+CD57+ T cells (not recorded which) from PBMCs. The CDR3 bases are TGCAGTGCTAGATGGGCTTTCAACCCTGAAGCTTTCTTT. Its protein product is CSARWAFNPEAFF.